This passage covers 14 T cell receptor beta chains from one sample sequenced in a study of OX40 agonist ivuxolimab in advanced cancers. TCRdb's copy holds only in-frame clones and misses some; the assay was immunoSEQ multiplex PCR. Of about 60,000 clones in the sample, about 89% were seen once. The source material was CD4+ or CD8+ T cells sorted from blood, sampled in a trial of the OX40 agonist ivuxolimab. Source of these receptors: an adult with an advanced solid tumor such as melanoma, head and neck, liver or kidney cancer.

The chain has TRBV6-1 and TRBJ2-2; D gene unclear. Germline CDR1 and CDR2: MNHNS and SASEGT. Trimming took off 0 bases at V and 8 bases at J, with 7 bases between the two ends. The CDR3 totals 13 residues. Written as DNA, the CDR3 is TGTGCCAGCAGTGAAGCAAGGGTGGGGGAGCTGTTTTTT. This codes for CASSEARVGELFF.

The chain joins TRBV19 to TRBJ2-2; D is uncertain. This CDR3 has 14 amino acids. The germline V gene has CDR1 LNHDA and CDR2 SQIVND (reference sequence). With 6 bases removed from V and 0 bases from J, the gap between germline ends came to 8 bases. The chain's CDR3 is CASRDGPNTGELFF. The CDR3 DNA follows: TGTGCCAGTAGGGACGGACCGAACACCGGGGAGCTGTTTTTT.

The gene calls are TRBV2 and TRBJ1-1; D is unresolved. CDR1 SNHLY and CDR2 FYNNEI come from the germline V gene. V was pared by 4 bases and J by 6 bases, with 6 bases between. CDR3 length: 11 amino acids. The CDR3 protein is CASSARPEAFF. CDR3 DNA: TGTGCCAGCAGTGCCCGGCCTGAAGCTTTCTTT. The full variable domain, rest sourced from reference TRBV2 and TRBJ1-1, is EPEVTQTPSHQVTQMGQEVILRCVPISNHLYFYWYRQILGQKVEFLVSFYNNEISEKSEIFDDQFSVERPDGSNFTLKIRSTKLEDSAMYFCASSARPEAFFGQGTRLTVV.

The chain employs TRBV4-3 and TRBJ1-5, with D uncertain. In germline, CDR1 is LGHNA, CDR2 YSLEER. The CDR3 totals 15 residues. V was clipped by 2 bases and J by 7 bases, with 15 bases between them. Written as DNA, the CDR3 is TGCGCCAGCAGCCAAACGGTCCTTGGGATCCAGCCCCAGCATTTT. Residues: CASSQTVLGIQPQHF.

The rearrangement links TRBV27 to TRBJ2-3, with 9 bases fitting TRBD2. J lost 11 bases, V lost 5 bases, and 14 bases had no gene match. The CDR3 contains 15 residues. Per germline, CDR1 MNHEY and CDR2 SMNVEV (reference sequence). CDR3 residues: CASSGLARAGRVQYF. The CDR3 nucleotides are TGTGCCAGCAGTGGACTAGCGCGTGCGGGGAGGGTGCAGTATTTT.

This clone appeared once. The rearrangement uses TRBV28 and TRBJ2-3, with a weak D call TRBD2 (6 bases). Germline V lookup: CDR1 MDHEN, CDR2 SYDVKM. The CDR3 spans 14 residues. V was trimmed by 6 bases and J by 5 bases, leaving 15 bases between them. The CDR3 reads CASSPAGLGDTQYF. The CDR3 bases are TGTGCCAGCAGCCCAGCGGGCCTGGGAGATACGCAGTATTTT.

The genes are TRBV28 and TRBJ2-1; 14 bases are shared with TRBD2. J lost 14 bases, V lost 5 bases, and 8 bases had no gene match. CDR3 length equals 14 residues. Germline CDR1 is MDHEN and CDR2 is SYDVKM. The CDR3 DNA sequence: TGTGCCAGCAGTAAGGGACTAGCGGGAGTTTGGGAGTTCTTC. Its protein is CASSKGLAGVWEFF. Supplemented by reference TRBV28 and TRBJ2-1, the full variable domain reads DVKVTQSSRYLVKRTGEKVFLECVQDMDHENMFWYRQDPGLGLRLIYFSYDVKMKEKGDIPEGYSVSREKKERFSLILESASTNQTSMYLCASSKGLAGVWEFFGPGTRLTVL.

This sequence joins TRBV11-2 and TRBJ2-3, with D possibly called TRBD1 or TRBD2 (5 bases each). The germline V and J ends were trimmed by 5 bases and 6 bases, with 18 bases remaining between them. The CDR3 totals 15 residues. Looked up from germline, CDR1 is SGHAT and CDR2 is FQNNGV. The CDR3 is CASSPGLAGKDTQYF. The CDR3 DNA sequence: TGTGCCAGCAGCCCGGGGCTAGCAGGAAAGGATACGCAGTATTTT. Full variable domain (remainder filled in from reference TRBV11-2 and TRBJ2-3): EAGVAQSPRYKIIEKRQSVAFWCNPISGHATLYWYQQILGQGPKLLIQFQNNGVVDDSQLPKDRFSAERLKGVDSTLKIQPAKLEDSAVYLCASSPGLAGKDTQYFGPGTRLTVL.

This chain connects TRBV18 to TRBJ2-7; tentatively, D is TRBD1 (6 bases). Germline CDR1 is KGHSH and CDR2 is LQKENI. There are 14 residues in the CDR3. V shed 6 bases and J shed 7 bases, with 19 bases lying between them. The CDR3 nucleotides read TGTGCCAGCTCCAAGACAGGCGACCCTTGGGAGCAGTACTTC. It translates to CASSKTGDPWEQYF.

The genes are TRBV6-1 and TRBJ2-7; perhaps TRBD1 as D (6 bases). The CDR3 contains 13 residues. CDR1 is MNHNS and CDR2 is SASEGT in the germline V gene. Trimming stripped 7 bases from V and 4 bases from J, with 14 bases between. The CDR3 DNA reads TGTGCCAGCACCCGGGACAAAAATTACGAGCAGTACTTC. Amino acid sequence: CASTRDKNYEQYF.

The chain carries TRBV4-3 and TRBJ1-1; D gene ambiguous. The CDR3 spans 16 residues. Germline V gene lookup returns CDR1 LGHNA and CDR2 YSLEER. V lost 0 bases and J 1 base, leaving 12 bases between the germline ends. The DNA for the CDR3 is TGCGCCAGCAGCCAAGATCGAGCGGAAAGGAACACTGAAGCTTTCTTT. Its protein is CASSQDRAERNTEAFF.

V gene TRBV19 combines with J gene TRBJ1-1; D not certain. The germline V gene encodes CDR1 LNHDA and CDR2 SQIVND (reference sequence). This CDR3 comprises 13 residues. V dropped 5 bases and J dropped 4 bases, with 11 bases sitting between them. CDR3 sequence reads: CASSRAPSTEAFF. In DNA form, the CDR3 reads TGTGCCAGTAGTCGGGCCCCGAGCACTGAAGCTTTCTTT.

V usage is TRBV5-1 and J usage is TRBJ2-7; TRBD2 matches 7 bases. The CDR3 is made up of 14 amino acids. The junction had 0 bases not matched to a gene; V was cut back by 0 bases and J by 0 bases. Germline V gene sequence: CDR1 SGHRS, CDR2 YFSETQ. The CDR3 DNA reads TGCGCCAGCAGCTTGGGCGGGAGCTCCTACGAGCAGTACTTC. This gives the protein CASSLGGSSYEQYF.

This chain links TRBV11-2 with TRBJ2-1; TRBD2 matches 8 bases. Unmatched junction bases numbered 8, after V lost 0 bases and J lost 7 bases. The CDR3 consists of 16 residues. Germline V gene data show CDR1 as SGHAT and CDR2 as FQNNGV. CDR3 loop: CASSLELGLAGNEQFF. DNA of the CDR3: TGTGCCAGCAGCTTAGAACTAGGACTAGCAGGGAATGAGCAGTTCTTC.